These 21 T cell receptor beta chains share one sample of origin, sequenced in a study of blood T cell repertoires in COVID-19. The assay was immunoSEQ multiplex PCR, and TCRdb's table has in-frame clones only and misses some. The sample carries about 200,000 clones, 87% recorded once. Specimen: peripheral blood. These receptors were obtained from a man aged 55-75 years with active or convalescent COVID-19.

The chain joins TRBV18 to TRBJ2-7, with TRBD1 matching over 9 bases. This CDR3 region has 13 residues. After removal of 4 bases from V and 6 bases from J, the junction contained 4 bases not matched to a gene. From germline, CDR1 is KGHSH and CDR2 LQKENI. CDR3 sequence: CASSRDREGEQYF. In DNA, the CDR3 is TGTGCCAGCTCACGGGACAGGGAGGGCGAGCAGTACTTC.

J is TRBJ2-3 and V is TRBV29-1; TRBD2 might be the D (5 bases). CDR1 and CDR2 (germline): SQVTM, ANQGSEA. Trimming took off 0 bases at V and 5 bases at J, with 6 bases between the two ends. This CDR3 has 12 amino acids. The CDR3 loop is CSVEDGVDTQYF. CDR3 DNA sequence: TGCAGCGTTGAAGACGGGGTAGATACGCAGTATTTT.

This chain connects TRBV19 to TRBJ2-7; 8 bases agree with TRBD1. This CDR3 is built from 18 residues. CDR1 is LNHDA and CDR2 is SQIVND in the germline V gene (reference sequence). With 5 bases clipped from V and 3 bases from J, the junction kept 18 bases outside the gene matches. The CDR3 sequence is CASSVIGNNRGVYYEQYF. The CDR3 DNA reads as TGTGCCAGTAGTGTCATCGGGAACAACAGGGGGGTATACTACGAGCAGTACTTC.

The chain uses TRBV9 and TRBJ2-1; no firm D call. CDR1 and CDR2 (germline): SGDLS, YYNGEE. Trimming removed 3 bases from V and 1 base from J, with 8 bases in between. This CDR3 spans 14 amino acids. CDR3 loop: CASSAQPSYNEQFF. For the CDR3, the DNA is TGTGCCAGCAGCGCACAGCCGTCCTACAATGAGCAGTTCTTC.

The CDR3 sequence: CASSQTENTGELFF. CDR3 bases: TGCGCCAGCAGCCAGACTGAGAACACCGGGGAGCTGTTTTTT. This chain joins TRBV4-1 and TRBJ2-2; no firm D call. Germline assignment: CDR1 MGHRA and CDR2 YSYEKL. The germline V and J ends were trimmed by 3 bases and 1 base, with 6 bases remaining between them. The CDR3 is 14 amino acids.

This chain connects TRBV7-3 to TRBJ1-6; D unclear. V was pared by 6 bases and J by 7 bases, with 10 bases between. Germline V CDR1 and CDR2: SGHTA, FQGTGA. This CDR3 is 13 amino acids long. DNA for the CDR3: TGTGCCAGCAGTTTCCAGAGGAATTCACCCCTCCACTTT. Amino acid sequence: CASSFQRNSPLHF.

This clone was seen more than once but under ten times. The chain recombines TRBV5-1 with TRBJ1-4, with TRBD1 matching 8 bases. V was pared by 8 bases and J by 8 bases, with 8 bases of the junction left unmatched. CDR1 SGHRS and CDR2 YFSETQ come from the germline V gene. This CDR3 contains 13 residues. The CDR3 reads CASSINRGEKLFF. The DNA for the CDR3 is TGCGCCAGTTCTATAAACAGGGGGGAAAAACTGTTTTTT. Full variable domain (missing parts from reference TRBV5-1 and TRBJ1-4): KAGVTQTPRYLIKTRGQQVTLSCSPISGHRSVSWYQQTPGQGLQFLFEYFSETQRNKGNFPGRFSGRQFSNSRSEMNVSTLELGDSALYLCASSINRGEKLFFGSGTQLSVL.

The gene calls are TRBV9 and TRBJ1-2; D not certain. CDR1 is SGDLS, CDR2 YYNGEE, per germline. The CDR3 extends over 16 amino acids. The V gene lost 0 bases and the J gene lost 0 bases, with 12 bases spanning the gap. In DNA, the CDR3 is TGTGCCAGCAGCGTAGGCTCCAGTCTAGCTAACTATGGCTACACCTTC. Protein: CASSVGSSLANYGYTF.

This chain links TRBV6-5 with TRBJ2-7, with D maybe TRBD1 (5 bases). V lost 8 bases, J lost 2 bases, and 13 bases lay in between. CDR1 is MNHEY, CDR2 SVGAGI, per germline. The CDR3 spans 13 residues. CDR3 in amino acids: CASSRSRAYEQYF. CDR3 DNA: TGTGCCAGCTCCCGCAGCAGGGCCTACGAGCAGTACTTC.

This chain joins TRBV5-1 and TRBJ1-6; 7 nucleotides align to TRBD1. CDR3 length: 16 residues. Trimming cost V 4 bases and J 4 bases; bases outside gene matches: 8. Germline V gene lookup returns CDR1 SGHRS and CDR2 YFSETQ. The CDR3 loop reads CASSLTGVRYNSPLHF. In DNA, the CDR3 is TGCGCCAGCAGCCTTACAGGGGTGAGGTATAATTCACCCCTCCACTTT.

The chain links TRBV9 to TRBJ1-2; 7 bases are a match to TRBD1. Germline V gene lookup returns CDR1 SGDLS and CDR2 YYNGEE. The CDR3 sequence is 13 residues long. With V trimmed by 3 bases and J by 8 bases, 7 bases remained unmatched. CDR3 region: CASSGTGLAGYTF. CDR3 DNA sequence: TGTGCCAGCAGCGGGACAGGACTAGCGGGCTACACCTTC.

A single count supports this clone. This chain joins TRBV9 and TRBJ2-3; D not resolved. The V end was cut by 5 bases, the J end by 2 bases, with 12 bases between. The CDR3 length is 14 residues. From germline, CDR1 is SGDLS and CDR2 YYNGEE. CDR3 amino acids: CASSRDFYTDTQYF. CDR3 DNA sequence: TGTGCCAGCAGTCGAGACTTCTACACAGATACGCAGTATTTT.

The rearrangement links TRBV18 to TRBJ2-7, with a possible D match to TRBD2 (6 bases). The V end lost 3 bases, the J end lost 5 bases, and 14 bases lay between the germline ends. CDR1 and CDR2 (germline): KGHSH, LQKENI. The CDR3 has 14 residues. CDR3 bases: TGTGCCAGCTCACCCCAGGGAGGCGCCCACGAGCAGTACTTC. It yields the protein CASSPQGGAHEQYF.

The chain couples TRBV19 to TRBJ1-5; TRBD1 might be the D (5 bases). Trimming cost V 10 bases and J 0 bases, with 22 bases left between them. Germline assignment: CDR1 LNHDA and CDR2 SQIVND (reference sequence). This CDR3 region has 17 residues. CDR3 amino acids: CATTPHTGPYSNQPQHF. CDR3 coding DNA: TGTGCCACCACGCCCCATACAGGACCTTATAGCAATCAGCCCCAGCATTTT.

V usage is TRBV12-3 or TRBV12-4 and J usage is TRBJ1-6, with D possibly being TRBD1 (5 bases). CDR3 length: 13 amino acids. V lost 5 bases to trimming and J lost 10 bases, with 12 bases between them. CDR3: CASSTSGYSPLHF. DNA of the CDR3: TGTGCCAGCAGTACATCAGGGTACTCACCCCTCCACTTT.

V gene TRBV4-1 combines with J gene TRBJ1-2; D possibly corresponds to TRBD1 (5 bases). This CDR3 is 17 amino acids long. The V end was cut by 0 bases, the J end by 4 bases, with 18 bases between. Germline values: CDR1 MGHRA, CDR2 YSYEKL. CDR3 amino acids: CASSQEGFGGRSYGYTF. CDR3 sequence (DNA): TGCGCCAGCAGCCAAGAGGGTTTCGGGGGAAGATCCTATGGCTACACCTTC.

The rearrangement joins TRBV29-1 to TRBJ1-2; D gene ambiguous. CDR3 length: 14 amino acids. The V and J ends lost 0 bases and 2 bases respectively, with 10 bases between them. From germline, CDR1 is SQVTM and CDR2 ANQGSEA. The CDR3 sequence is CSVEDPPGNYGYTF. CDR3 nucleotide sequence: TGCAGCGTTGAAGATCCCCCAGGCAACTATGGCTACACCTTC.

V is TRBV19 and J is TRBJ1-5; TRBD1 might be the D (5 bases). Germline V gene sequence: CDR1 LNHDA, CDR2 SQIVND (reference sequence). CDR3 length: 14 residues. V lost 6 bases to trimming and J lost 7 bases, with 16 bases between them. The CDR3 DNA sequence: TGTGCCAGTAGCTACACAGCGTCAGGGCAGCCCCAGCATTTT. This sequence encodes CASSYTASGQPQHF.

A few counts support this clone. The CDR3: CASSLGGSAGGSPLHF. The CDR3, as DNA: TGTGCCAGCAGTTTAGGGGGGTCGGCCGGAGGGTCACCCCTCCACTTT. This rearrangement joins TRBV27 to TRBJ1-6, with D perhaps TRBD1 (5 bases). Germline V gene sequence: CDR1 MNHEY, CDR2 SMNVEV (reference sequence). This CDR3 contains 16 residues. The V gene lost 2 bases and the J gene lost 10 bases, with 18 bases spanning the gap.

J is TRBJ2-1 and V is TRBV2; TRBD1 is a possible D gene (5 bases). CDR3 length: 15 residues. Trimming took 6 bases from V and 0 from J, leaving 12 bases between them. Germline lookup yields CDR1 SNHLY and CDR2 FYNNEI. The CDR3 coding sequence is TGTGCCAGCAGCGCGGACAAAAGCTCCTACAATGAGCAGTTCTTC. Amino acid sequence: CASSADKSSYNEQFF.

This clone showed up just once. The V gene is TRBV11-2, the J gene TRBJ1-5; no clear D gene. This CDR3 region has 14 residues. Germline assignment: CDR1 SGHAT and CDR2 FQNNGV. V lost 1 base and J 4 bases, leaving 8 bases between the germline ends. The CDR3 reads CASSLAGQNQPQHF. The CDR3 DNA reads TGTGCCAGCAGCTTAGCAGGTCAAAATCAGCCCCAGCATTTT.